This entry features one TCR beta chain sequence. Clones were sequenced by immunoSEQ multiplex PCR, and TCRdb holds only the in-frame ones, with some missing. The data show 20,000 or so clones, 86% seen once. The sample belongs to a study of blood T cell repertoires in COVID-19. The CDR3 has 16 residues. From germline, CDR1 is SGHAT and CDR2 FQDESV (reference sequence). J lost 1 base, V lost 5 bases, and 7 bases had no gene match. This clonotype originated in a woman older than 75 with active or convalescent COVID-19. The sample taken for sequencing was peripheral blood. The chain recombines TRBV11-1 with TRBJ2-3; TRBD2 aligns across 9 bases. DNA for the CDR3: TGTGCCAGCAGCCACCCCCTAGCGGGGCGCACAGATACGCAGTATTTT. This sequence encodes CASSHPLAGRTDTQYF.